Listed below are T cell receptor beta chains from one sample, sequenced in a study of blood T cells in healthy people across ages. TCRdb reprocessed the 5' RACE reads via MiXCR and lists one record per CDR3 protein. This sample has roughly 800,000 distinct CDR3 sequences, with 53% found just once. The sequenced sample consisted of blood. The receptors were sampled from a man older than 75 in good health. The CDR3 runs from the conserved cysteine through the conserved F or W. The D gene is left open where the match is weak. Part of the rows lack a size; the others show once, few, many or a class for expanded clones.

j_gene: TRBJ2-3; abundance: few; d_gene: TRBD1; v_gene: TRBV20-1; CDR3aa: CSAEGQGVRTDTQYF; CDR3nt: TGCAGTGCCGAAGGACAGGGAGTACGCACAGATACGCAGTATTTT
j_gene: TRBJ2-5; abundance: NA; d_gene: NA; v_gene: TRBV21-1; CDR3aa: CASSKALSSGNYNEQYF; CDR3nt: TGTGCCAGCAGCAAAGCGCTTTCCAGCGGGAATTACAATGAGCAGTACTTC
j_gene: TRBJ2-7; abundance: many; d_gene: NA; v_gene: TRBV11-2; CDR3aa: CASSPRGEQYF; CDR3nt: TGTGCCAGCAGCCCCCGTGGCGAGCAGTACTTC
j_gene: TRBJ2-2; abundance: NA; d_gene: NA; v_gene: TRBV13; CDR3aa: CASSPEGAGELFF; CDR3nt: TGTGCCAGCAGCCCCGAGGGGGCCGGGGAGCTGTTTTTT
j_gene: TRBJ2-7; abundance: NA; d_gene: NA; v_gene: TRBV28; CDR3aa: CASRDPGAGKHEQYF; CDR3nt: TGTGCCAGCAGAGACCCGGGAGCAGGGAAACACGAGCAGTACTTC
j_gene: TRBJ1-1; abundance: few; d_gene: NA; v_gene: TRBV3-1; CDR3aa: CASSQGTGRAEAFF; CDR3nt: TGTGCCAGCAGCCAGGGAACAGGGAGGGCTGAAGCTTTCTTT
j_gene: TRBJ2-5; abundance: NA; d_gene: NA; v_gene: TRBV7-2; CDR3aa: CASSSLQQETQYF; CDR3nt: TGTGCCAGCAGCTCCCTGCAGCAAGAGACCCAGTACTTC
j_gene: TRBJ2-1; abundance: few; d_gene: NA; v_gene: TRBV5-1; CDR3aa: CASSLLRGNEQFF; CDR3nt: TGCGCCAGCAGCTTGTTGCGCGGCAATGAGCAGTTCTTC
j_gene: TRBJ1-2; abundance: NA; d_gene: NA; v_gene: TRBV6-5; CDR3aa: CASRPSGGPNYGYTF; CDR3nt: TGTGCCAGCAGGCCCTCCGGAGGGCCCAACTATGGCTACACCTTC
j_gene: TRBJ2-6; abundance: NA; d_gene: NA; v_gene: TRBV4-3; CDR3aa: CASSQVGNSGANVLTF; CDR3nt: TGCGCCAGCAGCCAAGTCGGCAACTCTGGGGCCAACGTCCTGACTTTC
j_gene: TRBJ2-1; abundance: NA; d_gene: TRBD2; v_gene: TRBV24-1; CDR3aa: CATSDSGGAGGSYNEQFF; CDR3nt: TGTGCCACCAGTGATTCGGGAGGGGCGGGAGGGTCCTACAATGAGCAGTTCTTC
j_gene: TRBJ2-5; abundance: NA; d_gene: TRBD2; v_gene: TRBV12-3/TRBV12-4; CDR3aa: CASSTGTSGSYEQYF; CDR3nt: TGTGCCAGCAGTACAGGGACTAGCGGGAGTTATGAGCAGTACTTC
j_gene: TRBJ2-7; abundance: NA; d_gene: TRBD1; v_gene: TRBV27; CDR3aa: CASSLRGGAIYEQYF; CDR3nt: TGTGCCAGCAGTTTGAGAGGGGGCGCGATCTACGAGCAGTACTTC
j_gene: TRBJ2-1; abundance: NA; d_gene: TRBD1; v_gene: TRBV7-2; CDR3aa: CASSWTGVNEQFF; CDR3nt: TGTGCCAGCAGCTGGACAGGGGTCAATGAGCAGTTCTTC
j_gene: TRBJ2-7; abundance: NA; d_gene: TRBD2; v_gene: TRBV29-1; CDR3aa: CSAGLAGIYEQYF; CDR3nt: TGCAGCGCCGGACTAGCGGGAATCTACGAGCAGTACTTC
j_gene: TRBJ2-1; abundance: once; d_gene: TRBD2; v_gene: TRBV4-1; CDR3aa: CASSLLGTGLAGLSSYNEQFF; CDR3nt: TGCGCCAGCAGCCTCCTGGGTACCGGACTAGCGGGTTTGAGCTCCTACAATGAGCAGTTCTTC
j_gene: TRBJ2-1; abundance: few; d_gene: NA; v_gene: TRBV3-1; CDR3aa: CASSPFWGNEQFF; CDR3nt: TGTGCCAGCAGTCCCTTTTGGGGTAATGAGCAGTTCTTC
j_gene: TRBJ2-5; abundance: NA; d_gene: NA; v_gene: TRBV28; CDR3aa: CASSSPPYVEEETQYF; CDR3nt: TGTGCCAGCAGTTCTCCGCCCTACGTGGAGGAAGAGACCCAGTACTTC
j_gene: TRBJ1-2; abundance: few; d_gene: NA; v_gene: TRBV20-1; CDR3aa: CSAPGVGGYGYTF; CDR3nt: TGCAGTGCTCCAGGGGTCGGGGGATATGGCTACACCTTC
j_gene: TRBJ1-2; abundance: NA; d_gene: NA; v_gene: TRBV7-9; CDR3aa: CASSNIPDHGYTF; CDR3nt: TGTGCCAGCAGCAATATTCCGGACCATGGCTACACCTTC
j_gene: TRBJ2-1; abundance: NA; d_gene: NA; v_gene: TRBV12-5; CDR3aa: CASSQTAGRSYNEQFF; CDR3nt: TGTGCTAGTAGCCAGACTGCGGGCAGGTCTTACAATGAGCAGTTCTTC
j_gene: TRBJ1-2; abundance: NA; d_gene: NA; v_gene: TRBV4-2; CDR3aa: CASSPGQRETVDYGYTF; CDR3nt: TGTGCCAGCAGCCCAGGGCAGCGTGAAACAGTGGACTATGGCTACACCTTC
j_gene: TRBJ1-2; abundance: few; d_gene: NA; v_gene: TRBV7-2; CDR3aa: CASTHTPLGYGYTF; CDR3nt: TGTGCCAGCACTCACACACCATTGGGCTATGGCTACACCTTC
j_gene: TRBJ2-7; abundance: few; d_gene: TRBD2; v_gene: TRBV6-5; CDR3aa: CASSPPGLATYEQYF; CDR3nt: TGTGCCAGCAGTCCGCCGGGACTAGCGACCTACGAGCAGTACTTC
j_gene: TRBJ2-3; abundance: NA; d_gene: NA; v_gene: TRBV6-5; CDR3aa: CASSSTVSTDTQYF; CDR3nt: TGTGCCAGCAGTTCGACAGTAAGCACAGATACGCAGTATTTT
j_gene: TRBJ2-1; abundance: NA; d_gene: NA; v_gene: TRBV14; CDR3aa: CASSQDGLGRGNNEQFF; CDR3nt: TGTGCCAGCAGCCAAGATGGGCTGGGGAGGGGGAACAATGAGCAGTTCTTC
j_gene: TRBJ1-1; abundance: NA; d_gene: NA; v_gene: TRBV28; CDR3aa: CASSSPTTPTRTEAFF; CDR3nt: TGTGCCAGCAGTTCTCCCACGACCCCCACGAGGACTGAAGCTTTCTTT
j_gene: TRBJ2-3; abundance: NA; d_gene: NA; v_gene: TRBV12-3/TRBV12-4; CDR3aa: CASSLRRTSTDTQYF; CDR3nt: TGTGCCAGCAGTTTAAGGAGAACTAGCACAGATACGCAGTATTTT
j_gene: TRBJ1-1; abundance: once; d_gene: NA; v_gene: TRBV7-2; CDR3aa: CASTPGVLNTEAFF; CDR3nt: TGTGCCAGCACCCCGGGAGTGCTGAACACTGAAGCTTTCTTT
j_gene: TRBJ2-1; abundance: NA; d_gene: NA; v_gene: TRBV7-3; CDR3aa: CASSAGYGDNEQFF; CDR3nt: TGTGCCAGCAGCGCCGGATATGGGGACAATGAGCAGTTCTTC
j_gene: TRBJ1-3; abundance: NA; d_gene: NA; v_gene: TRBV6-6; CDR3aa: CASSQGVGGNTIYF; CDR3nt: TGTGCCAGCAGTCAGGGTGTTGGGGGAAACACCATATATTTT
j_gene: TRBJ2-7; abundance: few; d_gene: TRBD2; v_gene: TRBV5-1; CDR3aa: CASSLLGTSGTYEQYF; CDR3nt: TGCGCCAGCAGCCTGCTCGGGACTAGCGGGACTTACGAGCAGTACTTC
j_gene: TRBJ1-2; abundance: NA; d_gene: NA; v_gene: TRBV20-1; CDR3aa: CSAKGRTYGYTF; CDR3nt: TGCAGTGCTAAGGGCAGGACCTATGGCTACACCTTC
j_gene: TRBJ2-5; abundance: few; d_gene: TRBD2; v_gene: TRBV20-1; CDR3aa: CSAGLAVQETQYF; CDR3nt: TGCAGCGCTGGACTAGCGGTCCAAGAGACCCAGTACTTC
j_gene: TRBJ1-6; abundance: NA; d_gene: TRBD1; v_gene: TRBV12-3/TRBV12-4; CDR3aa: CASRLRTGVNSPLHF; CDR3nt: TGTGCCAGCCGGCTACGGACAGGGGTAAATTCACCCCTCCACTTT
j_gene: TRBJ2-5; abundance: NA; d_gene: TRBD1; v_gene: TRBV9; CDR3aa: CASSHPRQGMGEQYF; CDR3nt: TGTGCCAGCAGCCACCCACGACAGGGAATGGGGGAGCAGTACTTC
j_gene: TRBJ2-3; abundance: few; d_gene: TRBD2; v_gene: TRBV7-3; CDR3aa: CASSLGWGTSGRDTQYF; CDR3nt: TGTGCCAGCAGCTTAGGATGGGGGACTAGCGGGAGAGATACGCAGTATTTT
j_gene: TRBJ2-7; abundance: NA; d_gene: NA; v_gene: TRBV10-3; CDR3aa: CAISVAGQMTYEQYF; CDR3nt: TGTGCCATCAGTGTTGCGGGACAGATGACCTACGAGCAGTACTTC
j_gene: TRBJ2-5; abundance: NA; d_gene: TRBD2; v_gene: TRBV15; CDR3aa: CATSMQGGRAQETQYF; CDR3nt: TGTGCCACCAGCATGCAGGGAGGGAGGGCCCAAGAGACCCAGTACTTC
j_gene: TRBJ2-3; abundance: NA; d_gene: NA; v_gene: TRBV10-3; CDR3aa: CAISTGIPDTQYF; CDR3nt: TGTGCCATCAGTACAGGGATCCCAGATACGCAGTATTTT
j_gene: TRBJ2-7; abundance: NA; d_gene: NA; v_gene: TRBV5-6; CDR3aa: CASSLVRRQSYNEQYF; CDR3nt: TGTGCCAGCAGCTTGGTGAGGCGACAGTCCTACAATGAGCAGTACTTC